This T cell receptor (beta chain) was recovered during a study of T cells after yellow fever vaccination. Study-level findings and limits: The CD4 compartment and the CD8 compartment contained a small share of clonotypes in common.

TCRdb recomputed calls from the 5' RACE reads with MiXCR, one row per CDR3 protein. Among some 300,000 distinct CDR3 sequences listed, 8.7% were seen once. This clonotype has just a few counts. Its antigen is unidentified. The sequence came from a man between 18 and 35 years old who received the YFV17D yellow fever vaccine. This specimen consisted of CD4+ T cells sorted from PBMCs, obtained 5 days after the yellow fever booster vaccination.

CDR3 amino acids: CAISRLDYGYTF. CDR3 coding DNA: TGTGCCATCTCCAGGTTGGACTATGGCTACACCTTC. This chain links TRBV10-3 with TRBJ1-2, with D unclear. CDR3 length: 12 residues. The germline CDR1 and CDR2 sequences are ENHRY and SYGVKD. V lost 8 bases to trimming and J lost 3 bases, with 10 bases between them.